The 6 T cell receptor beta chains listed next were all sequenced from one sample in a study of T cells after yellow fever vaccination. One entry per CDR3 protein, called by TCRdb with MiXCR from the 5' RACE reads. The table has under 550,000 distinct CDR3 sequences, 20% to 25% seen once. Sequences were derived from PBMCs, sampled approximately 20 days after the first yellow fever vaccination. These receptors originate from a man aged 18-30 years who received the YFV17D yellow fever vaccine.

This clonotype showed up just a few times. V gene TRBV28 combines with J gene TRBJ2-4; maybe TRBD2 (7 bases). CDR3 length: 19 amino acids. Deletions cut 6 bases from V and 0 bases from J, with 24 bases between. In germline, CDR1 is MDHEN, CDR2 SYDVKM. CDR3 nucleotides: TGTGCCAGCAGACGCCCTGGGGGGGCCGGTTTACTAGCCAAAAACATTCAGTACTTC. Protein sequence: CASRRPGGAGLLAKNIQYF. Full variable domain (remainder filled in from reference TRBV28 and TRBJ2-4): DVKVTQSSRYLVKRTGEKVFLECVQDMDHENMFWYRQDPGLGLRLIYFSYDVKMKEKGDIPEGYSVSREKKERFSLILESASTNQTSMYLCASRRPGGAGLLAKNIQYFGAGTRLSVL.

The chain carries TRBV20-1 and TRBJ2-3; D remains ambiguous. Germline loops: CDR1 DFQATT, CDR2 SNEGSKA (reference sequence). Trimming shortened V by 6 bases and J by 3 bases, and 13 bases separated the two germline ends. This CDR3 region has 13 residues. DNA for the CDR3: TGCAGTGCCCCCAAGCCGCCTACAGATACGCAGTATTTT. It encodes CSAPKPPTDTQYF.

This clonotype was seen a few times. The chain employs TRBV12-3 or TRBV12-4 and TRBJ2-1, with D maybe TRBD1 (5 bases). V dropped 2 bases and J dropped 10 bases, with 15 bases sitting between them. CDR3 size: 14 residues. Written as DNA, the CDR3 is TGTGCCAGCAGTTTACGCCAGGGAAGGATGGAGCAGTTCTTC. Translation: CASSLRQGRMEQFF.

V gene TRBV28 combines with J gene TRBJ2-1; weak D call: TRBD2 (6 bases). V shed 7 bases and J shed 6 bases, with 16 bases lying between them. Germline CDR1 MDHEN, CDR2 SYDVKM. This CDR3 has 14 residues. The CDR3 DNA sequence: TGTGCCAGCACTCAGTCGGGGGACGTCAATGAGCAGTTCTTC. It specifies CASTQSGDVNEQFF.

This clonotype was found a few times. The J gene is TRBJ2-2, the V gene TRBV9; 12 bases line up with TRBD2. Trimming at V came to 3 bases and at J to 5 bases, leaving 2 bases not matched to a gene. From germline, CDR1 is SGDLS and CDR2 YYNGEE. The CDR3 is 15 amino acids. CDR3 nucleotide sequence: TGTGCCAGCAGCGGACTAGCGGGGGCTACCGGGGAGCTGTTTTTT. Translation gives CASSGLAGATGELFF.

The chain links TRBV5-1 to TRBJ1-2; weak D call: TRBD1 (6 bases). The germline gives CDR1 SGHRS, CDR2 YFSETQ. The V end lost 3 bases, the J end lost 4 bases, and 13 bases lay between the germline ends. The CDR3 extends over 14 amino acids. CDR3 DNA: TGCGCCAGCAGCTACAGGGAATCCAGCTATGGCTACACCTTC. This encodes CASSYRESSYGYTF.